This entry is about one T cell receptor beta chain. Its antigen is undetermined. The repertoire was sequenced with immunoSEQ multiplex PCR; TCRdb's copy has only in-frame clones and lacks some. The sample holds some 96,000 clones, about nine tenths seen once. This entry is derived from a study of T cell responses to AZD1222 COVID-19 vaccine. About the research overall: Pooled together were second doses at about 4 or about 12 weeks.

Study observations and caveats: Close to half of spike-specific TCRs reportedly recognize unmutated variant regions. AZD1222 recipients seropositive at baseline numbered only 5 or 6. Clonal diversity may have been underestimated, and the donors were mostly white British, with more females than males.

The CDR3 has 16 residues. Trimming stripped 3 bases from V and 2 bases from J, with 13 bases between. Germline CDR1 and CDR2: SEHNR and FQNEAQ (reference sequence). The V and J genes are TRBV7-9 and TRBJ2-2; D ambiguous. The receptor was derived from an adult in good health. Sample: peripheral blood, taken on day 0 of AZD1222 vaccination. The CDR3 here is CASSLAARYNTGELFF. The DNA of the CDR3 is TGTGCCAGCAGCTTGGCGGCGCGGTATAACACCGGGGAGCTGTTTTTT.